This T cell receptor beta chain came from a study of blood T cell repertoires in COVID-19. Study background: Samples representing acute and convalescent COVID-19 were sourced from the United States, Italy and Spain. Nucleic acid was either cDNA or gDNA, and it came from T cells, B-cell-depleted T cells, or PBMCs.

Deletions cut 5 bases from V and 1 base from J, with 16 bases between. Germline V gene data show CDR1 as SGHVS and CDR2 as FQNEAQ. CDR3 size: 16 residues. In the original analysis: Amplifying reference gene primers gave estimates of nucleated cell counts. Libraries were prepared by immunoSEQ multiplex PCR; TCRdb keeps only in-frame clonotypes and omits some of them. That table furnishes V, J and clone size, whereas the DNA furnished D and trimming. The table lists roughly 200,000 clones, about nine tenths of them singletons, with approximately 1.5% in the top ten. This receptor was identified in a man between 18 and 35 years old with active or convalescent COVID-19. The genes are TRBV7-8 and TRBJ2-3; a weak D match, TRBD1 (5 bases). The sample comprised peripheral blood. The CDR3 is CASSAGMDIGTDTQYF. The DNA of the CDR3 is TGTGCCAGCAGCGCCGGCATGGACATTGGCACAGATACGCAGTATTTT.